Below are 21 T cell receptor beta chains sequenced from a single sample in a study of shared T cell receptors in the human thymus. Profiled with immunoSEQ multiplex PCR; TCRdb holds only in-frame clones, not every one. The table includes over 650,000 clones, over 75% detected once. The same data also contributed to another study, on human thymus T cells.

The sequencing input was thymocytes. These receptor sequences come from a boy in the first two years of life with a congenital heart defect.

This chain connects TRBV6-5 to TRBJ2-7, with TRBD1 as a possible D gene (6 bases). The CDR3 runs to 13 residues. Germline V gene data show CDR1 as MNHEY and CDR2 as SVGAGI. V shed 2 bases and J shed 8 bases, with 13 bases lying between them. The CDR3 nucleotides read TGTGCCAGCAGTTACATGGGGGCGAGCCAGCAGTACTTC. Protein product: CASSYMGASQQYF.

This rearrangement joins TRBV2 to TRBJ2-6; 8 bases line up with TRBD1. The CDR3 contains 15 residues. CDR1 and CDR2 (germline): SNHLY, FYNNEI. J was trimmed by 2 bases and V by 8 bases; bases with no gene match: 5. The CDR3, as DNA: TGTGCCAGCGGCTCAGGGGGCACTGGGGCCAACGTCCTGACTTTC. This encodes CASGSGGTGANVLTF. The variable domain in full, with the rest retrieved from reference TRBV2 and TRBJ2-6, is EPEVTQTPSHQVTQMGQEVILRCVPISNHLYFYWYRQILGQKVEFLVSFYNNEISEKSEIFDDQFSVERPDGSNFTLKIRSTKLEDSAMYFCASGSGGTGANVLTFGAGSRLTVL.

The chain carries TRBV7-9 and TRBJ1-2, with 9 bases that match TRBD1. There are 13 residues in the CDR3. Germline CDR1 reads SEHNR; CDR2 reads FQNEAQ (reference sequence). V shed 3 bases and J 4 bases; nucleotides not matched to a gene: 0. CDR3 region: CASSLGQGYGYTF. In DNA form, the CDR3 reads TGTGCCAGCAGCTTGGGACAGGGCTATGGCTACACCTTC.

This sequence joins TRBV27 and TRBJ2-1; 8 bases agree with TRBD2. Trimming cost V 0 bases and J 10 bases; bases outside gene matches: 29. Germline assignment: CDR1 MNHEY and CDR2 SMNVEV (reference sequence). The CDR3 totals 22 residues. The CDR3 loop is CASSLSPHERERGRGYSGEQFF. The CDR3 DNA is TGTGCCAGCAGTTTATCCCCCCACGAGCGGGAGAGGGGTCGGGGTTACTCGGGGGAGCAGTTCTTC.

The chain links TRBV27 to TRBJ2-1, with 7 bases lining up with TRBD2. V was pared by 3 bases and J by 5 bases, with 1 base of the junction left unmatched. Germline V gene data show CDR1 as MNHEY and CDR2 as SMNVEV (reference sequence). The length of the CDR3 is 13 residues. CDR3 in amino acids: CASSFLADNEQFF. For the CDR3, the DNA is TGTGCCAGCAGTTTCCTAGCGGACAATGAGCAGTTCTTC.

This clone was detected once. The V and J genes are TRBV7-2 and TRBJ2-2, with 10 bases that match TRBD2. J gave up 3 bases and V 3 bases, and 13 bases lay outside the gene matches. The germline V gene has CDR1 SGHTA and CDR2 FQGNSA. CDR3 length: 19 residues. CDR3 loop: CASSFDDTSGIKDTGELFF. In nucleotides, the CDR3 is TGTGCCAGCAGCTTTGATGATACTAGCGGGATAAAGGACACCGGGGAGCTGTTTTTT.

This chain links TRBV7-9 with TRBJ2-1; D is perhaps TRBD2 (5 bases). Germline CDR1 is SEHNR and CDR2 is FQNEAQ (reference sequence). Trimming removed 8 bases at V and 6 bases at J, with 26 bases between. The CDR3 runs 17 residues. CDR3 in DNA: TGTGCCAGCTGGACTTATGAATCTACTCCGCCGCCCAATGAGCAGTTCTTC. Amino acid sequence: CASWTYESTPPPNEQFF.

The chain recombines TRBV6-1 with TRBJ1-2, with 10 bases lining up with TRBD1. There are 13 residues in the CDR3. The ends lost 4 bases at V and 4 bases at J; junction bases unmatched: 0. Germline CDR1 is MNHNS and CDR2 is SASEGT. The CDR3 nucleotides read TGTGCCAGCAGTGGGACAGGGGGCTATGGCTACACCTTC. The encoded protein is CASSGTGGYGYTF.

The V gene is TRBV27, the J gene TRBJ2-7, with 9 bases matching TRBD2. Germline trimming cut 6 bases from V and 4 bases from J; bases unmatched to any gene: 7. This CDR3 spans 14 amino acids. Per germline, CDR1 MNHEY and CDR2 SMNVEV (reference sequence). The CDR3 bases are TGTGCCAGCAGAACGGGACTAGCTGAATACGAGCAGTACTTC. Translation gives CASRTGLAEYEQYF.

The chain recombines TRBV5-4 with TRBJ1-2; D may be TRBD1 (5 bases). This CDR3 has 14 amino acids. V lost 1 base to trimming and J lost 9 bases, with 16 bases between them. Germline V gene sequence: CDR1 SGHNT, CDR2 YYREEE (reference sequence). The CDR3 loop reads CASSLQGPRMSYTF. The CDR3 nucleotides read TGTGCCAGCAGCTTGCAGGGCCCGCGCATGAGCTACACCTTC.

The CDR3 DNA is TGTGCCAGCAGTTACTCAGCAGGGGCGCGTTTAGCTTTCTTT. Amino acid sequence: CASSYSAGARLAFF. This rearrangement joins TRBV6-6 to TRBJ1-1; tentative D call: TRBD1 (6 bases). CDR1 is MNHNY and CDR2 is SVGAGI in the germline V gene (reference sequence). Trimming took 0 bases from V and 10 from J, leaving 15 bases between them. This CDR3 spans 14 amino acids.

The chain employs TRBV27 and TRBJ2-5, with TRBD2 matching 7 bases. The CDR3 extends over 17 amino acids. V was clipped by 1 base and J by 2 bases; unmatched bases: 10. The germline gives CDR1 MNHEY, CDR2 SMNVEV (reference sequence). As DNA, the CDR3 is TGTGCCAGCAGTTTATTCAGAGGGAGGGAGTTTCAAGAGACCCAGTACTTC. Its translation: CASSLFRGREFQETQYF.

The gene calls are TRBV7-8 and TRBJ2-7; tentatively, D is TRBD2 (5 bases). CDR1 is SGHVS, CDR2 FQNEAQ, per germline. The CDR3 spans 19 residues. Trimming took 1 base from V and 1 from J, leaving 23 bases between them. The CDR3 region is CASSLGEFPGGGQSYEQYF. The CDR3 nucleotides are TGTGCCAGCAGCTTAGGGGAGTTCCCCGGCGGCGGGCAGTCCTACGAGCAGTACTTC. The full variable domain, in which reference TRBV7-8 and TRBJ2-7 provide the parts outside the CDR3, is GAGVSQSPRYKVAKRGQDVALRCDPISGHVSLFWYQQALGQGPEFLTYFQNEAQLDKSGLPSDRFFAERPEGSVSTLKIQRTQQEDSAVYLCASSLGEFPGGGQSYEQYFGPGTRLTVT.

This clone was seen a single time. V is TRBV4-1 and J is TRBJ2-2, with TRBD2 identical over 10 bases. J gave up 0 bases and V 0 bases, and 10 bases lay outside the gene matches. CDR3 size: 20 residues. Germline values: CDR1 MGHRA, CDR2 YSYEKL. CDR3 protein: CASSQDRVAGLAANTGELFF. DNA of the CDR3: TGCGCCAGCAGCCAAGATCGGGTAGCCGGACTAGCGGCGAACACCGGGGAGCTGTTTTTT.

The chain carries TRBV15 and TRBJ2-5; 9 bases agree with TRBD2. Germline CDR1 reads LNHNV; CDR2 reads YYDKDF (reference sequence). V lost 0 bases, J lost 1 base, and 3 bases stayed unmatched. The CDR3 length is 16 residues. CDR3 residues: CATSRDPAGGQETQYF. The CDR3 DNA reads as TGTGCCACCAGCAGAGATCCAGCGGGGGGCCAAGAGACCCAGTACTTC.

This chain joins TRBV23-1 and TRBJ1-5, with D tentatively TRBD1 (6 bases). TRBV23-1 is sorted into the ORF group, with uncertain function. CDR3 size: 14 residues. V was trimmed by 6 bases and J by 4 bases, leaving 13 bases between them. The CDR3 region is CASSRDILNQPQHF. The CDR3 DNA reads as TGCGCCAGCAGCCGGGACATATTAAATCAGCCCCAGCATTTT.

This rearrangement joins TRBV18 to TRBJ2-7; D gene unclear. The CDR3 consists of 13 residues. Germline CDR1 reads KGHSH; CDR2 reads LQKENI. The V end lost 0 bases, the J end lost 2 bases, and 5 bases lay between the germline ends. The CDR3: CASSPPATYEQYF. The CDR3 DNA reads TGTGCCAGCTCACCACCGGCCACCTACGAGCAGTACTTC.

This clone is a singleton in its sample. The CDR3: CASGLAPPTSGPYNEQFF. CDR3 DNA: TGTGCTAGTGGTTTGGCCCCCCCGACTAGCGGGCCGTACAATGAGCAGTTCTTC. V and J are TRBV12-5 and TRBJ2-1; 10 positions agree with TRBD2. Germline V gene data show CDR1 as LGHNT and CDR2 as FRNRAP. CDR3 length: 18 amino acids. With 1 base clipped from V and 4 bases from J, the junction kept 10 bases outside the gene matches.

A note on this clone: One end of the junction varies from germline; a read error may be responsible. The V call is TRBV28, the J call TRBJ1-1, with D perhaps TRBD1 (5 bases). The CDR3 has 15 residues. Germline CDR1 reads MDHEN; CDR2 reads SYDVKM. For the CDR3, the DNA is TGTGCCAGCAGTCTATGGGGGGGAGGTTGGACTGAAGCTTTCTTT. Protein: CASSLWGGGWTEAFF.

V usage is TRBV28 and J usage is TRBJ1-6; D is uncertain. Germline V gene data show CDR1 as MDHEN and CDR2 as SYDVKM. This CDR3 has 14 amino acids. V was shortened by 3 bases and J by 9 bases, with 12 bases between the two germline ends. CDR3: CASSFGVARSPLHF. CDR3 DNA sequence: TGTGCCAGCAGTTTCGGGGTGGCACGTTCACCCCTCCACTTT.

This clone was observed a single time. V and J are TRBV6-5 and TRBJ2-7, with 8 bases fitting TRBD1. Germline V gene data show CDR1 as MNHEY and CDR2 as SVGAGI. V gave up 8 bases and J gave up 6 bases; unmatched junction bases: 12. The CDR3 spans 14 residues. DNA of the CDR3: TGTGCCAGCGCGTCAGGGGGCGGTGGCGGCGAGCAGTACTTC. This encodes CASASGGGGGEQYF.